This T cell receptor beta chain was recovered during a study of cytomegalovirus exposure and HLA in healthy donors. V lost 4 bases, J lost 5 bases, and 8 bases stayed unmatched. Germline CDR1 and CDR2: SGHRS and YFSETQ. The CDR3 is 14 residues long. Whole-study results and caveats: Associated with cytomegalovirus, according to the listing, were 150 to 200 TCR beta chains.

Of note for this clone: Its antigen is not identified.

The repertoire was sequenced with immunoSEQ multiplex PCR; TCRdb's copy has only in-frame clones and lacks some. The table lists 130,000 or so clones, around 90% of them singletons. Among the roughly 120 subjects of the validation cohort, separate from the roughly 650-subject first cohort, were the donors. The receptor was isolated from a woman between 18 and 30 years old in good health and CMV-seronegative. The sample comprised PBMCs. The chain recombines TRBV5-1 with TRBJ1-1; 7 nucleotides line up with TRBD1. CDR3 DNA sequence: TGCGCCAGCAGCCCTGGACAGGAGAGGACTGAAGCTTTCTTT. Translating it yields CASSPGQERTEAFF.